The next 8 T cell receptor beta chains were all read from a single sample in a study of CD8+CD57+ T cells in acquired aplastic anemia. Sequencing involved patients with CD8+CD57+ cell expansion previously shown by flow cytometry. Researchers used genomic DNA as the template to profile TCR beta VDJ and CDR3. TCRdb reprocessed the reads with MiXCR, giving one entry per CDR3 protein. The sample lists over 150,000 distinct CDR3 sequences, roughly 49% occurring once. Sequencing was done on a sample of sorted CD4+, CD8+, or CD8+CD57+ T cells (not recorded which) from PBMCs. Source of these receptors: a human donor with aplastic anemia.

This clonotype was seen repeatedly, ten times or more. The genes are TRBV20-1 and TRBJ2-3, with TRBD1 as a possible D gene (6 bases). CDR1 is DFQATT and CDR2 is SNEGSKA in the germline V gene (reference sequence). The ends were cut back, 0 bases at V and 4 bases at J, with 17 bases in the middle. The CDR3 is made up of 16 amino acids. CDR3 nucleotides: TGCAGTGCTAGAGATTTAACAGGGACCTCCTCAGATACGCAGTATTTT. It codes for CSARDLTGTSSDTQYF.

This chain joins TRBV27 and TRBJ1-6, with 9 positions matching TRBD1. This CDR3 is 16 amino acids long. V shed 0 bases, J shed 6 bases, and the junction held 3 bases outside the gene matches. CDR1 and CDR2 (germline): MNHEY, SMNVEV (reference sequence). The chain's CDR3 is CASSLSQGALNSPLHF. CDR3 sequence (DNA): TGTGCCAGCAGTTTATCACAGGGGGCGCTTAATTCACCCCTCCACTTT.

Written as DNA, the CDR3 is TGTGCCAGCAGTACCACCTACCCCGGGGAGCTGTTTTTT. This translates into CASSTTYPGELFF. V is TRBV2 and J is TRBJ2-2; no clear D. The V gene lost 5 bases and the J gene lost 6 bases, with 10 bases spanning the gap. Germline CDR1 and CDR2: SNHLY and FYNNEI. CDR3 length equals 13 residues.

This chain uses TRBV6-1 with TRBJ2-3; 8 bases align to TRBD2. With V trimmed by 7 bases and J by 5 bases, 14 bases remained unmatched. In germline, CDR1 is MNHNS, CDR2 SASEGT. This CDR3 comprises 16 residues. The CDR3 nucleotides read TGTGCCAGCATCTCACGGGCGGGGGGAGAGGTAGATACGCAGTATTTT. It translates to CASISRAGGEVDTQYF.

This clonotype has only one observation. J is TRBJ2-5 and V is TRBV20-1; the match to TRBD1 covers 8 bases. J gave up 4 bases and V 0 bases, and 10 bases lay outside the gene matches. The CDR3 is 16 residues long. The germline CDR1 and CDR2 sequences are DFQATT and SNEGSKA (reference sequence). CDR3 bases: TGCAGTGCTAGAGATTTGAACGGCAGGGGGCTAGAGACCCAGTACTTC. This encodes CSARDLNGRGLETQYF.

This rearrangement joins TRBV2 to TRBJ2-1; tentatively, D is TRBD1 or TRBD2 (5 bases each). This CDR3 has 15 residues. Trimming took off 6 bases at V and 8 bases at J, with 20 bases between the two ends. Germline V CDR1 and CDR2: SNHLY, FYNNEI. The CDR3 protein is CASREVTGLMYEQFF. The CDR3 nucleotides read TGTGCCAGCAGGGAGGTTACAGGTTTAATGTATGAGCAGTTCTTC.

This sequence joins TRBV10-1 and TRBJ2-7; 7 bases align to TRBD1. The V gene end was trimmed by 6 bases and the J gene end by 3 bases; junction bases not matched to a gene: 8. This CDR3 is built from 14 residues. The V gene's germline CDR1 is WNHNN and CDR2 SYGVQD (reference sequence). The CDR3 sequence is CASSRTGSYYEQYF. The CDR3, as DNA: TGCGCCAGCAGCCGGACAGGATCTTACTACGAGCAGTACTTC.

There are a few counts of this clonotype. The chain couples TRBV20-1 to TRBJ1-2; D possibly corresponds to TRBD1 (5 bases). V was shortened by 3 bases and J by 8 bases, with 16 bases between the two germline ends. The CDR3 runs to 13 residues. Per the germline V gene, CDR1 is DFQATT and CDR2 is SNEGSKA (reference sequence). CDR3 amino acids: CSASSPDNEGYTF. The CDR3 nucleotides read TGCAGTGCTAGTTCCCCGGACAACGAGGGCTACACCTTC.